Below, 8 T cell receptor beta chains from the same sample are listed, as sequenced in a study of blood T cells in healthy people across ages (dated by TCRdb to between 2014 and 2017). Library preparation was by 5' RACE. Sequencing was performed on an Illumina HiSeq 2500. The second PCR ran for about 6 to 11 cycles and used a J-beta primer mix along with a sample-barcoded 5' primer. TCRdb cleaned the public reads at Q25 with fastp, built clones with MiXCR and kept in-frame beta chains. Each entry merges the rows of one CDR3 protein and shows their most common DNA and genes. This sample has about 1,600,000 distinct CDR3 sequences in its table, and around 42% of those were observed once. In total, the top ten clones hold roughly 7.9% of the sample. Input material: blood. These receptor sequences come from a woman aged 18-35 years in good health.

The chain joins TRBV6-2 or TRBV6-3 to TRBJ2-1, with D possibly being TRBD2 (6 bases). This CDR3 region has 13 residues. Germline V CDR1 and CDR2: MNHEY, SVGEGT. The V end was cut by 5 bases, the J end by 13 bases, with 18 bases between. In DNA, the CDR3 is TGTGCCAGCAGTACCCTTGGTGGTAGCGGTCAGTTCTTC. Amino acids: CASSTLGGSGQFF.

This clonotype was recorded a few times. The chain recombines TRBV12-3 or TRBV12-4 with TRBJ1-6; D gene ambiguous. The CDR3 runs 12 residues. Between the trimmed V and J ends, which lost 3 bases and 7 bases, there was a span of 4 bases. CDR3: CASSFANSPLHF. CDR3 sequence (DNA): TGTGCCAGCAGTTTTGCCAATTCACCCCTCCACTTT.

V is TRBV29-1 and J is TRBJ2-4; perhaps TRBD1 as D (6 bases). The germline V and J ends were trimmed by 4 bases and 8 bases, with 12 bases remaining between them. The CDR3 sequence is 12 residues long. Germline lookup yields CDR1 SQVTM and CDR2 ANQGSEA. DNA for the CDR3: TGCAGCGTTGCGCAGGGGTTTGACATTCAGTACTTC. Translated: CSVAQGFDIQYF. Full variable domain (rest looked up from reference TRBV29-1 and TRBJ2-4): SAVISQKPSRDICQRGTSLTIQCQVDSQVTMMFWYRQQPGQSLTLIATANQGSEATYESGFVIDKFPISRPNLTFSTLTVSNMSPEDSSIYLCSVAQGFDIQYFGAGTRLSVL.

This CDR3 reads CASSPQSGTGKRYGYTF. CDR3 bases: TGCGCCAGCAGCCCCCAGTCGGGGACAGGAAAACGCTATGGCTACACCTTC. The chain employs TRBV5-1 and TRBJ1-2, with TRBD1 matching over 8 bases. Germline trimming cut 4 bases from V and 4 bases from J; bases unmatched to any gene: 15. Germline V gives CDR1 SGHRS, CDR2 YFSETQ. The CDR3 contains 17 residues.

Only a few counts were recorded for this clonotype. The rearrangement joins TRBV20-1 to TRBJ2-7, with a weak D call TRBD2 (5 bases). This CDR3 is 13 amino acids long. V was cut by 5 bases and J by 2 bases, with 13 bases left in between. CDR1 is DFQATT, CDR2 SNEGSKA, per germline (reference sequence). CDR3 nucleotide sequence: TGCAGTGCTCAAAGCGGAGAAACCTACGAGCAGTACTTC. The encoded protein is CSAQSGETYEQYF.

CDR3 sequence: CASSEMATYEQYF. The CDR3, as DNA: TGTGCCAGCAGTGAAATGGCCACCTACGAGCAGTACTTC. V usage is TRBV6-1 and J usage is TRBJ2-7; D gene unclear. The V gene lost 2 bases and the J gene lost 2 bases, with 7 bases spanning the gap. This CDR3 spans 13 amino acids. Germline loops: CDR1 MNHNS, CDR2 SASEGT.

V and J are TRBV2 and TRBJ2-7, with 11 bases that match TRBD2. CDR1 and CDR2 (germline): SNHLY, FYNNEI. CDR3 length: 13 residues. V was pared by 6 bases and J by 5 bases, with 3 bases of the junction left unmatched. DNA of the CDR3: TGTGCCAGCAGAACTAGCGGGGGCGACGAGCAGTACTTC. Translating it yields CASRTSGGDEQYF. Combining the CDR3 with reference TRBV2 and TRBJ2-7 gives the whole variable domain EPEVTQTPSHQVTQMGQEVILRCVPISNHLYFYWYRQILGQKVEFLVSFYNNEISEKSEIFDDQFSVERPDGSNFTLKIRSTKLEDSAMYFCASRTSGGDEQYFGPGTRLTVT.

A note on this clonotype: Compared with germline, one end of the junction differs, possibly owing to a read error. J is TRBJ2-2 and V is TRBV27, with 9 bases that match TRBD2. This CDR3 region has 15 residues. Germline CDR1 and CDR2: MNHEY and SMNVEV (reference sequence). As DNA, the CDR3 is TGTGCCAGCAGTTTACGGGGGACTAGCCCCGGGGGGCTGTTTTTT. Encoded protein: CASSLRGTSPGGLFF.